This TCR beta chain originates from a study of CD8 T cells in Susac syndrome. The germline CDR1 and CDR2 sequences are LNHDA and SQIVND (reference sequence). The CDR3 contains 11 residues. Deletions cut 10 bases from V and 1 base from J, with 7 bases between. With random hexamers, reverse transcription was performed on 0.5 to 1 ug of RNA. In TCRdb, the immunoSEQ multiplex PCR reads were re-called with MiXCR into one record per CDR3 protein. The sample includes roughly 140,000 distinct CDR3 sequences, around 95% of them seen just once. The authors carried out high-throughput sequencing of TCR beta. They applied it to CD8+ and CD4+ T cells obtained from blood.

This chain uses TRBV19 with TRBJ1-1; tentatively, D is TRBD1 (5 bases). The sequenced sample was CD8+ T cells from PBMCs. This receptor was obtained from a human donor with multiple sclerosis. The CDR3 sequence is CATGGNTEAFF. The CDR3, as DNA: TGTGCCACGGGGGGGAACACTGAAGCTTTCTTT.